Listed below are T cell receptor beta chains from one sample, sequenced in a study of CDR3 diversity in severe acne. TCRdb processed the PCR reads anew with MiXCR; each CDR3 protein has one entry. The sample lists around 91,000 distinct CDR3 sequences, 45% to 65% seen once, with about 13% in the top ten. The sequenced sample consisted of blood. Source of these receptors: a male donor in good health, without acne. CDR3s include the opening cysteine and the closing phenylalanine or tryptophan. The order of the fields is V gene, D gene, clone size, J gene, CDR3 protein, CDR3 DNA. The D gene is left open where the match is weak. Clone size, where shown, is once, few, many, or a class for clones that have expanded.

>TRBV6-4|TRBD2|many|TRBJ2-1
CASSDGTSNEQFF
TGTGCCAGCAGTGACGGGACTAGCAATGAGCAGTTCTTC
>TRBV2|TRBD1|-|TRBJ1-1
CASNPRQGNTEAFF
TGTGCCAGCAACCCCCGACAGGGGAACACTGAAGCTTTCTTT
>TRBV11-2|-|many|TRBJ2-6
CASSLSRVPFGGANVLTF
TGTGCCAGCAGCTTATCTCGAGTCCCCTTCGGTGGGGCCAACGTCCTGACTTTC
>TRBV20-1|TRBD1|-|TRBJ2-5
CSAFLSTGEETQYF
TGCAGTGCCTTTTTAAGCACAGGGGAAGAGACCCAGTACTTC
>TRBV2|-|-|TRBJ1-1
CASSEGGEAEAFF
TGTGCCAGCAGTGAAGGGGGCGAGGCTGAAGCTTTCTTT
>TRBV5-5|TRBD1|-|TRBJ1-2
CASSGGTDTLIYGYTF
TGTGCCAGCAGCGGCGGGACAGACACCTTGATCTATGGCTACACCTTC
>TRBV4-2|-|few|TRBJ1-1
CASTKLGTDTEAFF
TGTGCCAGCACTAAGCTTGGGACGGACACTGAAGCTTTCTTT
>TRBV11-2|TRBD2|-|TRBJ2-2
CASSLRLAGGTGELFF
TGTGCCAGCAGCTTGAGGCTAGCGGGAGGAACCGGGGAGCTGTTTTTT
>TRBV28|TRBD1|many|TRBJ1-1
CASTLDRGGTEAFF
TGTGCCAGCACCCTTGACAGGGGAGGAACTGAAGCTTTCTTT
>TRBV25-1|TRBD1|-|TRBJ2-7
CASSVTDRGRIEQYF
TGTGCCAGCAGTGTCACGGACAGGGGGCGCATCGAGCAGTACTTC
>TRBV20-1|-|-|TRBJ1-1
CRPILQPNTEAFF
TGCAGACCTATTTTACAGCCGAACACTGAAGCTTTCTTT
>TRBV19|-|-|TRBJ1-4
CASKDEGGAEKLFF
TGTGCCAGTAAAGATGAGGGAGGCGCTGAAAAACTGTTTTTT
>TRBV9|-|many|TRBJ1-3
CASSVVGDSGNTIYF
TGTGCCAGCAGCGTAGTAGGAGACTCTGGAAACACCATATATTTT
>TRBV7-9|-|few|TRBJ2-5
CASTPGGEETQYF
TGTGCCAGCACCCCCGGAGGGGAAGAGACCCAGTACTTC
>TRBV6-6|-|-|TRBJ2-7
CANTLATGWAYEQYF
TGTGCCAACACCCTGGCCACGGGATGGGCCTACGAGCAGTACTTC
>TRBV7-9|-|-|TRBJ2-7
CASSWGLTGFYEQYF
TGTGCCAGCAGCTGGGGCCTGACAGGATTCTACGAGCAGTACTTC
>TRBV11-2|TRBD2|few|TRBJ2-7
CASSLDRGGYEQYF
TGTGCCAGCAGCTTAGATCGGGGGGGCTACGAGCAGTACTTC
>TRBV12-5|-|-|TRBJ1-1
CASLGWGNTEAFF
TGTGCCTCCCTCGGGTGGGGGAACACTGAAGCTTTCTTT
>TRBV20-1|TRBD2|-|TRBJ2-7
CSARWGLCSYEQYF
TGCAGTGCTAGGTGGGGACTATGCTCCTACGAGCAGTACTTC